These 17 T cell receptor beta chains were all obtained from the same sample, sequenced in a study of blood T cell repertoires in COVID-19. Sequencing was performed with immunoSEQ multiplex PCR; in TCRdb, only in-frame clones are kept and a portion is missing. This table has some 23,000 clones, roughly nine tenths appearing once. The sample was peripheral blood. The receptors here all came from a human donor with active COVID-19. The donor label of this sample is uncertain.

This clone has just a few counts. The rearrangement links TRBV7-2 to TRBJ1-2; a weak D match, TRBD1 (6 bases). Trimming removed 5 bases from V and 8 bases from J, with 18 bases in between. The germline CDR1 and CDR2 sequences are SGHTA and FQGNSA. This CDR3 contains 14 residues. CDR3 bases: TGTGCCAGCAGCCTCCATTGGGGGCAGGGAGGCTACACCTTC. Its protein product is CASSLHWGQGGYTF.

The genes are TRBV28 and TRBJ2-3, with TRBD1 as a possible D gene (6 bases). The V and J ends lost 6 bases and 4 bases respectively, with 14 bases between them. Germline V gene data show CDR1 as MDHEN and CDR2 as SYDVKM. This CDR3 spans 14 amino acids. CDR3 loop: CASSIIQGPDTQYF. The CDR3 DNA sequence: TGTGCCAGCAGCATCATACAGGGTCCAGATACGCAGTATTTT.

The chain couples TRBV28 to TRBJ2-2; tentative D call: TRBD1 (6 bases). The V and J ends lost 11 bases and 5 bases respectively, with 15 bases between them. CDR1 is MDHEN and CDR2 is SYDVKM in the germline V gene. The CDR3 is 13 residues long. The chain's CDR3 is CAVEDRTTGELFF. The CDR3 region has the DNA TGTGCCGTCGAGGACAGAACTACCGGGGAGCTGTTTTTT. The full variable domain, with the rest looked up from reference TRBV28 and TRBJ2-2, is DVKVTQSSRYLVKRTGEKVFLECVQDMDHENMFWYRQDPGLGLRLIYFSYDVKMKEKGDIPEGYSVSREKKERFSLILESASTNQTSMYLCAVEDRTTGELFFGEGSRLTVL.

The V and J genes are TRBV27 and TRBJ1-2; TRBD1 agrees at 7 bases. The V segment lost 6 bases and the J segment 8 bases; nucleotides outside the gene matches: 9. The CDR3 sequence is 13 residues long. Germline V gives CDR1 MNHEY, CDR2 SMNVEV (reference sequence). The CDR3 nucleotides are TGTGCCAGCAGGGGGGCAGGGGGACGAGGCTACACCTTC. This encodes CASRGAGGRGYTF.

This clone came up once. V and J are TRBV6-5 and TRBJ2-7, with 7 positions matching TRBD1. In germline, CDR1 is MNHEY, CDR2 SVGAGI. This CDR3 region has 13 residues. Losses at the gene ends were 7 bases for V and 5 bases for J; bases not matched to a gene: 8. CDR3 region: CASIQTGSHEQYF. CDR3 sequence (DNA): TGTGCCAGCATCCAGACAGGGTCCCACGAGCAGTACTTC.

This chain links TRBV13 with TRBJ2-1, with a possible D match to TRBD2 (6 bases). Between the trimmed V and J ends, which lost 5 bases and 9 bases, there was a span of 17 bases. CDR1 is PRHDT and CDR2 is FYEKMQ in the germline V gene (reference sequence). The CDR3 covers 14 residues. The CDR3 reads CASSHRLVSGEQFF. CDR3 sequence (DNA): TGTGCCAGCAGCCACCGACTAGTTTCAGGTGAGCAGTTCTTC.

This sequence joins TRBV27 and TRBJ2-3; tentative D call: TRBD1 (5 bases). There are 14 residues in the CDR3. Germline V gene sequence: CDR1 MNHEY, CDR2 SMNVEV (reference sequence). Trimming cost V 3 bases and J 5 bases, with 12 bases left between them. CDR3 amino acids: CASSLAGLEDTQYF. CDR3 in DNA: TGTGCCAGCAGTTTGGCAGGGCTCGAAGATACGCAGTATTTT.

The chain employs TRBV7-2 and TRBJ1-3, with D perhaps matching TRBD1 (5 bases). Trimming pared 0 bases from V and 0 bases from J, leaving 9 bases between. The length of the CDR3 is 16 residues. In germline, CDR1 is SGHTA, CDR2 FQGNSA. The CDR3 nucleotides read TGTGCCAGCAGCTTAGCGGGGCGCAACTCTGGAAACACCATATATTTT. Translating it yields CASSLAGRNSGNTIYF.

The chain has TRBV7-2 and TRBJ2-1; TRBD2 is a possible D gene (5 bases). V lost 2 bases, J lost 5 bases, and 10 bases lay in between. Germline lookup yields CDR1 SGHTA and CDR2 FQGNSA. This CDR3 spans 14 amino acids. The DNA of the CDR3 is TGTGCCAGCAGCTTACGTTTGCGGGACAATGAGCAGTTCTTC. Amino acid sequence: CASSLRLRDNEQFF.

The V gene is TRBV28, the J gene TRBJ1-2; 7 nucleotides agree with TRBD1. The ends lost 3 bases at V and 5 bases at J; junction bases unmatched: 9. Germline assignment: CDR1 MDHEN and CDR2 SYDVKM. The CDR3 length is 15 residues. CDR3 sequence: CASSFSQGGKYGYTF. In DNA form, the CDR3 reads TGTGCCAGCAGTTTCAGTCAGGGGGGAAAGTATGGCTACACCTTC.

This chain links TRBV7-3 with TRBJ2-2; no reliable D call. Germline CDR1 and CDR2: SGHTA and FQGTGA. V was cut by 4 bases and J by 6 bases, with 15 bases left in between. CDR3 length: 15 amino acids. The CDR3 sequence is CASSSPLVGAGELFF. For the CDR3, the DNA is TGTGCCAGCAGCTCGCCCCTAGTAGGCGCCGGGGAGCTGTTTTTT.

The V and J genes are TRBV13 and TRBJ1-3; no definite D call. Germline lookup yields CDR1 PRHDT and CDR2 FYEKMQ (reference sequence). The CDR3 length is 15 residues. Trimming took 0 bases from V and 4 from J, leaving 10 bases between them. The DNA for the CDR3 is TGTGCCAGCAGCTTAGGGCCAGGTCGGGGAAACACCATATATTTT. It codes for CASSLGPGRGNTIYF.

The V call is TRBV4-2, the J call TRBJ2-1, with 11 bases fitting TRBD2. The germline CDR1 and CDR2 sequences are LGHNA and YNFKEQ. The CDR3 has 15 residues. V shed 1 base, J shed 5 bases, and the junction held 1 base outside the gene matches. The chain's CDR3 is CASSQVGLADNEQFF. The DNA for the CDR3 is TGTGCCAGCAGCCAAGTGGGACTAGCGGACAATGAGCAGTTCTTC.

The table lists this clone with a few counts. The V and J genes are TRBV5-1 and TRBJ2-7, with TRBD1 identical over 7 bases. The V segment lost 3 bases and the J segment 4 bases; nucleotides outside the gene matches: 4. Germline V gives CDR1 SGHRS, CDR2 YFSETQ. This CDR3 is built from 13 residues. Here the CDR3 reads CASSSLTGYEQYF. The CDR3, as DNA: TGCGCCAGCAGCTCCTTGACAGGGTACGAGCAGTACTTC.

This chain connects TRBV11-1 to TRBJ1-1, with 10 bases that match TRBD1. Trimming cost V 7 bases and J 10 bases; bases outside gene matches: 9. Per the germline V gene, CDR1 is SGHAT and CDR2 is FQDESV (reference sequence). CDR3 size: 13 residues. DNA for the CDR3: TGTGCCAGCATCCGGGACAGGGGTGAAGGAGCTTTCTTT. Translating it yields CASIRDRGEGAFF.

The chain links TRBV5-1 to TRBJ2-4; 12 nucleotides match TRBD1. The CDR3 is made up of 17 amino acids. Germline-derived CDR1 and CDR2 are SGHRS and YFSETQ. Unmatched junction bases numbered 9, after V lost 4 bases and J lost 4 bases. CDR3 sequence: CASSVGTGGILKNIQYF. CDR3 in DNA: TGCGCCAGCAGCGTCGGGACAGGGGGCATCCTTAAAAACATTCAGTACTTC.

This CDR3 is CASSPDSPNREAFF. CDR3 bases: TGTGCCAGCAGCCCGGACAGTCCAAACAGGGAAGCTTTCTTT. This chain uses TRBV7-9 with TRBJ1-1; TRBD1 is a possible D gene (6 bases). The germline V and J ends were trimmed by 5 bases and 8 bases, with 18 bases remaining between them. Germline CDR1 reads SEHNR; CDR2 reads FQNEAQ (reference sequence). The CDR3 contains 14 residues.